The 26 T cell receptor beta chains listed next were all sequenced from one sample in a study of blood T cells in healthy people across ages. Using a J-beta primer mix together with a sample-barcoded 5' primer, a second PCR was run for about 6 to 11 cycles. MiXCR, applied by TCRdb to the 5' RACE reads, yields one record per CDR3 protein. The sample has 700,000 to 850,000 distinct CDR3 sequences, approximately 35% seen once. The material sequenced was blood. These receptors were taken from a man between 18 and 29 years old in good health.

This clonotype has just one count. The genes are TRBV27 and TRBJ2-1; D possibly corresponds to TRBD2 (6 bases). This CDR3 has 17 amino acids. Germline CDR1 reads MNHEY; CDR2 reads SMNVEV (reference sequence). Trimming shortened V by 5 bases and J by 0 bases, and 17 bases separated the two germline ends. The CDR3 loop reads CASSPRSGEPSYNEQFF. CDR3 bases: TGTGCCAGCAGTCCTAGGTCGGGGGAGCCCTCCTACAATGAGCAGTTCTTC.

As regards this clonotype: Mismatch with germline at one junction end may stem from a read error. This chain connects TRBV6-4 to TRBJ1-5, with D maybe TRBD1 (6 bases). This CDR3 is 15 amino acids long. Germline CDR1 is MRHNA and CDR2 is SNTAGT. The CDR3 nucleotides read TGTGCCAGCAGTGACTCAGCAGGGGCCGGTCAACCCCTGCATTTT. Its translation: CASSDSAGAGQPLHF.

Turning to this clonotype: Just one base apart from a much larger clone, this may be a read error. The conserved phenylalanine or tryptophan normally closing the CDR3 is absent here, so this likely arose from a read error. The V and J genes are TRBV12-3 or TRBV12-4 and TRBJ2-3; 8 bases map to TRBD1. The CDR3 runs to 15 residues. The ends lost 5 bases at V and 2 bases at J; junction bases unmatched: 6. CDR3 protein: CASSPRTGYTDTQYS. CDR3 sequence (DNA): TGTGCCAGCAGTCCGCGGACAGGGTACACAGATACGCAGTATTCT.

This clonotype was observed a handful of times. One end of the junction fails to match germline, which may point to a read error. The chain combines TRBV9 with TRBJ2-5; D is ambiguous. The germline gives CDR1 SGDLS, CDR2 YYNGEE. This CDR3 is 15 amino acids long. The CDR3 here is CASSAGLDSQETRYF. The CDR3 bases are TGTGCCAGCAGCGCCGGGTTAGACTCCCAGGAGACCCGGTACTTC.

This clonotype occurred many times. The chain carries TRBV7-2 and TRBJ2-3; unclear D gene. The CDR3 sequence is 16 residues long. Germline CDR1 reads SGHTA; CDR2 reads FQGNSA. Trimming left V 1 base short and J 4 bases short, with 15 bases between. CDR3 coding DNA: TGTGCCAGCAGCTTAGGGGTGGAAATGCACGCAGATACGCAGTATTTT. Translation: CASSLGVEMHADTQYF.

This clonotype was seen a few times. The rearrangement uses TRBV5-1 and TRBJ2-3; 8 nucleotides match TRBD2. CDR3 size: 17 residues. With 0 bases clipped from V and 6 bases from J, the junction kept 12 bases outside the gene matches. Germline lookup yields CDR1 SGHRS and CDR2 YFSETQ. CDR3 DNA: TGCGCCAGCAGCTTGGGGAGCGCGAGCGGGAGAGGGGATACGCAGTATTTT. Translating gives CASSLGSASGRGDTQYF.

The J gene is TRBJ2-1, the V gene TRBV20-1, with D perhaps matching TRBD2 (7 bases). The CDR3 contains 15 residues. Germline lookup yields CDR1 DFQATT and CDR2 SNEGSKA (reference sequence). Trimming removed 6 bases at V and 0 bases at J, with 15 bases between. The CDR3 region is CSALGGDPSYNEQFF. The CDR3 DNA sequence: TGCAGTGCCCTAGGGGGGGATCCCTCCTACAATGAGCAGTTCTTC.

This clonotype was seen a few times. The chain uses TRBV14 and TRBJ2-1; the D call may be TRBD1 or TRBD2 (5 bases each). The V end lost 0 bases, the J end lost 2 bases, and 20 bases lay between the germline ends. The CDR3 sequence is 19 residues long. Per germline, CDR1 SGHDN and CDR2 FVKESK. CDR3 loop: CASSQEARDLWYPYNEQFF. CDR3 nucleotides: TGTGCCAGCAGCCAAGAGGCGAGGGACCTTTGGTACCCCTACAATGAGCAGTTCTTC.

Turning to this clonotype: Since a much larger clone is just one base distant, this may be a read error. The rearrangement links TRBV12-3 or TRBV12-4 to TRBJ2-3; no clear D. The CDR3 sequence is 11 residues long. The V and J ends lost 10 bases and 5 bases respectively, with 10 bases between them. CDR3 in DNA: TGTGCCACTCGTAACATAGATACGCAGTATTTT. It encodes CATRNIDTQYF.

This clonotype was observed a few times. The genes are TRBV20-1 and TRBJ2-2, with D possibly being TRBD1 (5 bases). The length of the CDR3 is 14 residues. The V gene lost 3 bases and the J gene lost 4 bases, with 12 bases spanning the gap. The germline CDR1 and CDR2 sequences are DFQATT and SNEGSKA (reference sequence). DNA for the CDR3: TGCAGTGCTAGGACAGAGAGTTCCACCGGGGAGCTGTTTTTT. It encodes CSARTESSTGELFF.

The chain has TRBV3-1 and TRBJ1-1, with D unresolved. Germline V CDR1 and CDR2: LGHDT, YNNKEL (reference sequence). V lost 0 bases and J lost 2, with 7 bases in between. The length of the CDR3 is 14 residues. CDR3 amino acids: CASSQDNRNTEAFF. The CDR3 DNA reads TGTGCCAGCAGCCAAGACAATCGAAACACTGAAGCTTTCTTT.

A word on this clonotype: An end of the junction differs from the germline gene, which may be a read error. CDR3 loop: CASSLVRQGYSEQFF. As DNA, the CDR3 is TGTGCCAGCAGTTTAGTCCGACAGGGTTACAGTGAGCAGTTCTTC. The V and J genes are TRBV28 and TRBJ2-1, with 7 positions matching TRBD1. Germline CDR1 MDHEN, CDR2 SYDVKM. CDR3 size: 15 residues.

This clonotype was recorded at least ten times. The CDR3 nucleotides read TGTGCCAGCAGTTTAGGGTTCAGGGCCACTGAAGCTTTCTTT. Its protein is CASSLGFRATEAFF. The chain has TRBV12-3 or TRBV12-4 and TRBJ1-1; weak D call: TRBD1 (5 bases). The CDR3 runs 14 residues. V lost 1 base to trimming and J lost 4 bases, with 10 bases between them.

The CDR3, as DNA: TGCAGCAAGATACTAGCAGGGACCCAGTACTTC. As protein: CSKILAGTQYF. J is TRBJ2-5 and V is TRBV29-1, with a weak D call TRBD2 (6 bases). Trimming pared 8 bases from V and 7 bases from J, leaving 14 bases between. Germline V CDR1 and CDR2: SQVTM, ANQGSEA. The CDR3 loop spans 11 amino acids. The full variable domain, rest sourced from reference TRBV29-1 and TRBJ2-5, is SAVISQKPSRDICQRGTSLTIQCQVDSQVTMMFWYRQQPGQSLTLIATANQGSEATYESGFVIDKFPISRPNLTFSTLTVSNMSPEDSSIYLCSKILAGTQYFGPGTRLLVL.

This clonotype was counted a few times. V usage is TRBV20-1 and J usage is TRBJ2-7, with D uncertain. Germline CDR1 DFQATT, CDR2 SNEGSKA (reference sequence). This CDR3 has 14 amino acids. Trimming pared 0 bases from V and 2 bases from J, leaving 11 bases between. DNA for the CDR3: TGCAGTGCTAGAGATCGGGTCTTCACCTACGAGCAGTACTTC. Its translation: CSARDRVFTYEQYF.

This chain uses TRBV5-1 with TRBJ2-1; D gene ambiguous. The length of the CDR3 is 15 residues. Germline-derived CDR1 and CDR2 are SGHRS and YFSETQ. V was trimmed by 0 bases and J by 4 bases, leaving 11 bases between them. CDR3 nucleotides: TGCGCCAGCAGCTTGGCAAATCCCGATTACAATGAGCAGTTCTTC. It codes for CASSLANPDYNEQFF. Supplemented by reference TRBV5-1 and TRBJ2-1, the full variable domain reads KAGVTQTPRYLIKTRGQQVTLSCSPISGHRSVSWYQQTPGQGLQFLFEYFSETQRNKGNFPGRFSGRQFSNSRSEMNVSTLELGDSALYLCASSLANPDYNEQFFGPGTRLTVL.

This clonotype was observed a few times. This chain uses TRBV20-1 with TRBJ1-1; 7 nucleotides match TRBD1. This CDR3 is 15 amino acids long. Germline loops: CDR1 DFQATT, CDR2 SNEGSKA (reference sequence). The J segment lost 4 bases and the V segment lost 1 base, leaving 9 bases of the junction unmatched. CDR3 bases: TGCAGTGCTAGAGTTCCCGGGACAGCGAGCACTGAAGCTTTCTTT. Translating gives CSARVPGTASTEAFF.

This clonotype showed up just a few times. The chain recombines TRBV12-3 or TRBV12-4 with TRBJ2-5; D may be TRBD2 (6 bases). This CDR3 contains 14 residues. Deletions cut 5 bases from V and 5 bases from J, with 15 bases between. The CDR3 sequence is CASSGPPGEETQYF. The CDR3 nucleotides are TGTGCCAGCAGTGGACCGCCGGGGGAGGAGACCCAGTACTTC.

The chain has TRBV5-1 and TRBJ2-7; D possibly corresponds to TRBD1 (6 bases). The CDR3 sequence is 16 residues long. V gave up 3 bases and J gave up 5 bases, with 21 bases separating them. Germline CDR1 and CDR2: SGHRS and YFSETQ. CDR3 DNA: TGCGCCAGCAGCTGGGGACATGATCAACTCCCGAACGAGCAGTACTTC. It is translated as CASSWGHDQLPNEQYF.

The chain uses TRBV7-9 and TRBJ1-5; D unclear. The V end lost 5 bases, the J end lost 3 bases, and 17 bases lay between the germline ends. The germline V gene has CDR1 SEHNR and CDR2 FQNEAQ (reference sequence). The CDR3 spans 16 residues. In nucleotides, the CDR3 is TGTGCCAGCAGCCCAAACGGACGGGAAAACAATCAGCCCCAGCATTTT. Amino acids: CASSPNGRENNQPQHF.

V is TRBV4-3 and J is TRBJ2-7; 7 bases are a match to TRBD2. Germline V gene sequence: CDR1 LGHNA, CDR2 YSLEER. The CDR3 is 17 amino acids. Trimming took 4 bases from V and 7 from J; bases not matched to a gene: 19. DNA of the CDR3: TGCGCCAGCAGCCGAGATCGGGGAGGGGCAGCCTACAATGAGCAGTACTTC. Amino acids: CASSRDRGGAAYNEQYF.

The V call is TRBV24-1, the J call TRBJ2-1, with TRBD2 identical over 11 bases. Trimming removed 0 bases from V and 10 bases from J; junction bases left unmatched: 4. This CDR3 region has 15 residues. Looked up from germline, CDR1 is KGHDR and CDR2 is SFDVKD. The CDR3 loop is CATSDLGTSGREQFF. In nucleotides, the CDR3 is TGTGCCACCAGTGATTTGGGGACTAGCGGCAGAGAGCAGTTCTTC.

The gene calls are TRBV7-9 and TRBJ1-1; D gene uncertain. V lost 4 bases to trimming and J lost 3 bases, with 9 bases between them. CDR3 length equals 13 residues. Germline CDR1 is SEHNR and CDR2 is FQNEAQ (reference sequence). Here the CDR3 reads CASSSYSDTEAFF. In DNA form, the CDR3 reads TGTGCCAGCAGCTCATATAGCGACACTGAAGCTTTCTTT.

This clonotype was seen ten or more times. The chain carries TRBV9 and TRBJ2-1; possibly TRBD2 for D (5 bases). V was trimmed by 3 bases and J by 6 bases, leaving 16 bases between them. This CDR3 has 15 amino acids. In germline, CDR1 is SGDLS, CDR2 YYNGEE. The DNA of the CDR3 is TGTGCCAGCAGCGCGGGAACGGGCCGGGGCAATGAGCAGTTCTTC. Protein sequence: CASSAGTGRGNEQFF.

The CDR3 bases are TGCGCCAGCAGCTTGGACAGGGGGTCGGATGAGCAGTTCTTC. It yields the protein CASSLDRGSDEQFF. This chain connects TRBV5-1 to TRBJ2-1, with 8 bases fitting TRBD1. The CDR3 loop spans 14 amino acids. Looked up from germline, CDR1 is SGHRS and CDR2 is YFSETQ. V was pared by 0 bases and J by 8 bases, with 4 bases of the junction left unmatched.

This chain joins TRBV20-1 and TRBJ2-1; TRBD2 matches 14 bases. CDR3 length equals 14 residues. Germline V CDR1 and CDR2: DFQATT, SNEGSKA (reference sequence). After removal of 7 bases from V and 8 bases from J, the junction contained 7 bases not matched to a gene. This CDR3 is CSGWTSGGTYEQFF. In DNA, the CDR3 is TGCAGTGGCTGGACTAGCGGGGGGACGTATGAGCAGTTCTTC.